The 6 T cell receptor beta chains in this list originate from one sample, sequenced in a study of blood T cell repertoires in COVID-19. The method was immunoSEQ multiplex PCR; TCRdb's version includes in-frame clones alone and lacks a portion of them. The data show 180,000 or so clones, with approximately 85% seen just once and roughly 1.3% held by the top ten. The sequencing sample was made of peripheral blood. Receptors originate from a man between 60 and 75 years old who had recovered from COVID-19.

The genes are TRBV7-6 and TRBJ2-3, with 7 bases fitting TRBD2. Germline assignment: CDR1 SGHVS and CDR2 FNYEAQ. After removal of 1 base from V and 0 bases from J, the junction contained 4 bases not matched to a gene. The CDR3 runs 16 residues. The CDR3 DNA reads as TGTGCCAGCAGCTTAGGTCCTAGCGGTAGCACAGATACGCAGTATTTT. Its translation is CASSLGPSGSTDTQYF.

This clone was counted once. This chain connects TRBV7-3 to TRBJ2-3; D is uncertain. The ends were cut back, 3 bases at V and 2 bases at J, with 6 bases in the middle. The CDR3 covers 13 residues. The germline CDR1 and CDR2 sequences are SGHTA and FQGTGA. As DNA, the CDR3 is TGTGCCAGCAGCTTCACACCCACAGATACGCAGTATTTT. Encoded protein: CASSFTPTDTQYF.

The chain couples TRBV5-1 to TRBJ1-6; TRBD1 aligns across 7 bases. The germline CDR1 and CDR2 sequences are SGHRS and YFSETQ. This CDR3 region has 14 residues. Trimming removed 1 base from V and 11 bases from J; junction bases left unmatched: 6. The CDR3 nucleotides read TGCGCCAGCAGCTTGAGACAGGGAAGGCCACCCCTCCACTTT. This gives the protein CASSLRQGRPPLHF.

This chain uses TRBV24-1 with TRBJ2-4, with 10 bases matching TRBD1. This CDR3 comprises 17 residues. With V trimmed by 4 bases and J by 0 bases, 5 bases remained unmatched. Germline V gene sequence: CDR1 KGHDR, CDR2 SFDVKD. CDR3 sequence reads: CATSDAGTGVAKNIQYF. In nucleotides, the CDR3 is TGTGCCACCAGTGACGCCGGGACAGGGGTAGCCAAAAACATTCAGTACTTC.

This chain joins TRBV9 and TRBJ2-6; D remains ambiguous. CDR1 SGDLS and CDR2 YYNGEE come from the germline V gene. V dropped 4 bases and J dropped 0 bases, with 8 bases sitting between them. The CDR3 is made up of 15 amino acids. CDR3 bases: TGTGCCAGCAGCCCCCTCGGCTCTGGGGCCAACGTCCTGACTTTC. Translating it yields CASSPLGSGANVLTF.

This chain uses TRBV7-2 with TRBJ2-1, with a possible D match to TRBD1 (6 bases). Trimming stripped 7 bases from V and 6 bases from J, with 16 bases between. CDR3 length equals 14 residues. Germline V gene sequence: CDR1 SGHTA, CDR2 FQGNSA. CDR3 in amino acids: CASKSGVGSNEQFF. In DNA, the CDR3 is TGTGCCAGCAAGTCAGGGGTTGGAAGCAATGAGCAGTTCTTC. The entire variable domain, with the rest obtained from reference TRBV7-2 and TRBJ2-1, is as follows: GAGVSQSPSNKVTEKGKDVELRCDPISGHTALYWYRQSLGQGLEFLIYFQGNSAPDKSGLPSDRFSAERTGGSVSTLTIQRTQQEDSAVYLCASKSGVGSNEQFFGPGTRLTVL.